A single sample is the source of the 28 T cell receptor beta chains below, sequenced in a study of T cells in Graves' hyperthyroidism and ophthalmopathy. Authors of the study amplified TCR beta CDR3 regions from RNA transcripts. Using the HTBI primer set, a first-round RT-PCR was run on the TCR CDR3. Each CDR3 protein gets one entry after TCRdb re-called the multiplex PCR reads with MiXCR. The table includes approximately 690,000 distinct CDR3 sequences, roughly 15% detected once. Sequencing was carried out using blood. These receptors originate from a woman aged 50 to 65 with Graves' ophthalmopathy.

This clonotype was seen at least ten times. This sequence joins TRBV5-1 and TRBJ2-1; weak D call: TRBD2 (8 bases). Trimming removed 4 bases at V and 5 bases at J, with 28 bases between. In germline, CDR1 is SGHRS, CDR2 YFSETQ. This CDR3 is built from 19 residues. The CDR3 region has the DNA TGCGCCAGCAGCGTAGGTCTACAGATAGCGGGACAGAAGGACAATGAGCAGTTCTTC. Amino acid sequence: CASSVGLQIAGQKDNEQFF.

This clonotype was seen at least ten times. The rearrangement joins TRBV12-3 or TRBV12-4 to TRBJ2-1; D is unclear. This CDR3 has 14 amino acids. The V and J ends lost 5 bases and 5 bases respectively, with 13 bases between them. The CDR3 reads CASSLLRRNNEQFF. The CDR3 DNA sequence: TGTGCCAGCAGTCTTCTACGAAGAAACAATGAGCAGTTCTTC.

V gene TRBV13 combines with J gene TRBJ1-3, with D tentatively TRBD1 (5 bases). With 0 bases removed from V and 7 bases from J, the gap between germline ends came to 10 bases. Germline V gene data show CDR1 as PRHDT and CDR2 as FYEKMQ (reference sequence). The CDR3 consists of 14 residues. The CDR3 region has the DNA TGTGCCAGCAGCTTAGGCCTTGGGGGGAACACCATATATTTT. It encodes CASSLGLGGNTIYF.

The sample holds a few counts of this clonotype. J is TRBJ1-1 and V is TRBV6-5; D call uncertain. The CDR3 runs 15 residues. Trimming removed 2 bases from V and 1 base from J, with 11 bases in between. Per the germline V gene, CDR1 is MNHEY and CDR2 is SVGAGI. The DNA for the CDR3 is TGTGCCAGCAGTTACGGTCTGCCCGGGAACACTGAAGCTTTCTTT. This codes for CASSYGLPGNTEAFF.

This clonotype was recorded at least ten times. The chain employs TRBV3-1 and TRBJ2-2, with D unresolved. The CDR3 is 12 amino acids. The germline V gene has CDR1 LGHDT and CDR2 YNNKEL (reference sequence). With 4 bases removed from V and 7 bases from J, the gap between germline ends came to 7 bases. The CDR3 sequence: CASSPLHGELFF. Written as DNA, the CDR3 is TGTGCCAGCAGCCCCCTCCACGGGGAGCTGTTTTTT.

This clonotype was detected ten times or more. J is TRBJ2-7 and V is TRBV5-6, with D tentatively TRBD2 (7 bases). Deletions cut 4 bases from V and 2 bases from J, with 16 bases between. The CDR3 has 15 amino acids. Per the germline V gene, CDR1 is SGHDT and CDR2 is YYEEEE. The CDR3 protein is CASSLGGGEAYEQYF. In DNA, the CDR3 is TGTGCCAGCAGCCTGGGCGGGGGCGAAGCCTACGAGCAGTACTTC.

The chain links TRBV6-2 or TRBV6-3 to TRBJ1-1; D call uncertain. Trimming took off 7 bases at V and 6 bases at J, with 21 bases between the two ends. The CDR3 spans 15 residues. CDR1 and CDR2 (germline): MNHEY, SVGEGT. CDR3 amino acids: CASTLDPGEKPEAFF. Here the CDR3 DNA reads TGTGCCAGCACCCTAGACCCCGGAGAAAAGCCTGAAGCTTTCTTT.

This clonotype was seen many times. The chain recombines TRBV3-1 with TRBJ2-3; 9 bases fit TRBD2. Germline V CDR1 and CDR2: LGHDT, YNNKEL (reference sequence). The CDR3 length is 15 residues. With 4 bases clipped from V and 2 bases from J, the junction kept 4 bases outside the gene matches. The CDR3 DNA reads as TGTGCCAGCAGCCGGACTAGCGCCTACACAGATACGCAGTATTTT. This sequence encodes CASSRTSAYTDTQYF.

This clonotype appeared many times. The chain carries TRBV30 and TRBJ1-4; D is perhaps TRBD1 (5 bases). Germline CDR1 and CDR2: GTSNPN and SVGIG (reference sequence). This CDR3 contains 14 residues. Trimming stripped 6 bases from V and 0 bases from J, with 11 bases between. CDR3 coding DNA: TGTGCCTGTGGAACAGGTGCAACTAATGAAAAACTGTTTTTT. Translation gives CACGTGATNEKLFF.

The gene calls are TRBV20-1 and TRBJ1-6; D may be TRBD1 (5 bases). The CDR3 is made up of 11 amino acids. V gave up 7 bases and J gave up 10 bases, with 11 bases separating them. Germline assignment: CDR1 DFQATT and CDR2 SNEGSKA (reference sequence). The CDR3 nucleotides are TGCAGTGTGGACGGGGGGTCACCCCTCCACTTT. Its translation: CSVDGGSPLHF.

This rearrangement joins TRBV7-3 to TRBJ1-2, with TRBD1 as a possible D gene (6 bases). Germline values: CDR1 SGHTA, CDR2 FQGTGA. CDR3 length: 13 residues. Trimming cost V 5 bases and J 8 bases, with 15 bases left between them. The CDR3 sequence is CASSKYRAEGYTF. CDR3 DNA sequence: TGTGCCAGCAGCAAATACAGGGCGGAGGGCTACACCTTC.

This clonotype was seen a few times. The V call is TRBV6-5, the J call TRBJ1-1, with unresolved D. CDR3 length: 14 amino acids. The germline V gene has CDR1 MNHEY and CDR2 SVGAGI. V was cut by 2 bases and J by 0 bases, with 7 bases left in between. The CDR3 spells CASSYGDMNTEAFF. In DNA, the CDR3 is TGTGCCAGCAGTTACGGAGACATGAACACTGAAGCTTTCTTT.

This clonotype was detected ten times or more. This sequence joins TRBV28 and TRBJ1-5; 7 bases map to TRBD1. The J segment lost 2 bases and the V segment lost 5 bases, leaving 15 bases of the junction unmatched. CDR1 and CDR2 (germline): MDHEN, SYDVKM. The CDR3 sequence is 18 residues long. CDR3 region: CASSLTVYRGGRNQPQHF. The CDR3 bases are TGTGCCAGCAGTCTAACCGTATACAGGGGAGGTCGCAATCAGCCCCAGCATTTT.

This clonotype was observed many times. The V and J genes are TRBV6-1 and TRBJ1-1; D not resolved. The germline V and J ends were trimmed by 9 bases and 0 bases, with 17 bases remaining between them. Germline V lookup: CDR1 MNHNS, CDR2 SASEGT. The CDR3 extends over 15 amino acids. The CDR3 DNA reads TGTGCCAGTAAGGCTATGAACTTTATGAACACTGAAGCTTTCTTT. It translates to CASKAMNFMNTEAFF.

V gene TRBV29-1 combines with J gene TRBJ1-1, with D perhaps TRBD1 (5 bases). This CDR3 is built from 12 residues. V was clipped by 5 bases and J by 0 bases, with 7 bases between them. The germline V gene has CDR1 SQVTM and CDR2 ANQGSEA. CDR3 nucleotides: TGCAGCGTTAGGGGTATGAACACTGAAGCTTTCTTT. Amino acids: CSVRGMNTEAFF.

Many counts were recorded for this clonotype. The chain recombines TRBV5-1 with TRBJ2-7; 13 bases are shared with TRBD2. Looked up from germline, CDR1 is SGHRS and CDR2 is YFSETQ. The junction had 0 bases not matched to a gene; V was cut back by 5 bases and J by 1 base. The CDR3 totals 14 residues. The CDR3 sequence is CASRLAGGSYEQYF. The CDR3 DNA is TGCGCCAGCAGACTAGCGGGAGGGTCCTACGAGCAGTACTTC.

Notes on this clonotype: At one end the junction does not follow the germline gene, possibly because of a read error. For the CDR3, the DNA is TGTGCCAACAGCTTAGGGGGTCCAGCCCTGTTCTTC. Protein: CANSLGGPALFF. The rearrangement uses TRBV7-3 and TRBJ2-1; tentative D call: TRBD1 (6 bases). The CDR3 length is 12 residues. Germline values: CDR1 SGHTA, CDR2 FQGTGA.

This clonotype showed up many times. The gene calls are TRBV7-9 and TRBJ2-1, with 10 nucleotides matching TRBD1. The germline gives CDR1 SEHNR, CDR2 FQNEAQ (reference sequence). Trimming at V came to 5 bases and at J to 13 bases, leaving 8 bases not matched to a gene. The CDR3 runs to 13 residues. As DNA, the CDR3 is TGTGCCAGCAGCGTTGGGGGACAGGGGAGTCAGTTCTTC. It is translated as CASSVGGQGSQFF. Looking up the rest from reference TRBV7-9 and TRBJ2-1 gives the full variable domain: DTGVSQNPRHKITKRGQNVTFRCDPISEHNRLYWYRQTLGQGPEFLTYFQNEAQLEKSRLLSDRFSAERPKGSFSTLEIQRTEQGDSAMYLCASSVGGQGSQFFGPGTRLTVL.

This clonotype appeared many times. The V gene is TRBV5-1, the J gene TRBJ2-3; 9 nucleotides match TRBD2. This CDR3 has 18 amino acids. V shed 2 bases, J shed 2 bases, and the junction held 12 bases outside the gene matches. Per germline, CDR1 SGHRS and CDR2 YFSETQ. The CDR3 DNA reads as TGCGCCAGCAGCTTAGGGAGGGTAGCGGGAGTAACCACAGATACGCAGTATTTT. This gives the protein CASSLGRVAGVTTDTQYF.

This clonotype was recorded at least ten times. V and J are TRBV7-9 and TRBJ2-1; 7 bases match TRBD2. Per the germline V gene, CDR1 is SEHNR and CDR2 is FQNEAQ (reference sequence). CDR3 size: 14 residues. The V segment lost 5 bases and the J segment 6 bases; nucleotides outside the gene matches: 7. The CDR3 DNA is TGTGCCAGCAGCAACCGGGACTACAGCAATGAGCAGTTCTTC. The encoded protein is CASSNRDYSNEQFF.

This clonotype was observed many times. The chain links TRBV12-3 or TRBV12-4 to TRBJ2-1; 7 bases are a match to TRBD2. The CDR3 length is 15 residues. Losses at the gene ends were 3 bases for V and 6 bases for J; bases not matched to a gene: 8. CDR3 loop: CASSFEASGFNEQFF. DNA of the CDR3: TGTGCCAGCAGTTTTGAGGCTAGCGGATTCAATGAGCAGTTCTTC.

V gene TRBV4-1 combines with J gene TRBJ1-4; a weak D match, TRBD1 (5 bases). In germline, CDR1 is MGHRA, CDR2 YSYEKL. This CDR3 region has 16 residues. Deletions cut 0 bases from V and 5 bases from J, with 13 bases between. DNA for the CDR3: TGCGCCAGCAGCCAAGATTTCGGGGCCCAGAATGAAAAACTGTTTTTT. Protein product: CASSQDFGAQNEKLFF.

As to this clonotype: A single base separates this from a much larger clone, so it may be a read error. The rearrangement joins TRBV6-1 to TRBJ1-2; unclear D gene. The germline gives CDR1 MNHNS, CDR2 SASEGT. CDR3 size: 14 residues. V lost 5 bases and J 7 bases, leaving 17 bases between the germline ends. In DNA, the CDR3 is TGTGCCAGCAGTCGCTCCCCGGGGTATGCTGGCTACACCTTC. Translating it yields CASSRSPGYAGYTF.

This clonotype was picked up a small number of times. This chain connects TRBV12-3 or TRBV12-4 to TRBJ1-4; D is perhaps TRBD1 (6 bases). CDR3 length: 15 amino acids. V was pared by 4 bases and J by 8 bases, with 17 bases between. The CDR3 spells CASSSPRTAGEKLFF. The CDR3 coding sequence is TGTGCCAGCAGTTCCCCCAGGACAGCAGGCGAAAAACTGTTTTTT.

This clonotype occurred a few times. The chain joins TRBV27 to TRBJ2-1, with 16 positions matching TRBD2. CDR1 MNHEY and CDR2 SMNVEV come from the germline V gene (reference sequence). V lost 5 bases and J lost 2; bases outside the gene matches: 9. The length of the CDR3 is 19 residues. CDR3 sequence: CASSPRAGTSGRAYNEQFF. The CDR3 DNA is TGTGCCAGCAGTCCCCGCGCCGGGACTAGCGGGAGGGCCTACAATGAGCAGTTCTTC.

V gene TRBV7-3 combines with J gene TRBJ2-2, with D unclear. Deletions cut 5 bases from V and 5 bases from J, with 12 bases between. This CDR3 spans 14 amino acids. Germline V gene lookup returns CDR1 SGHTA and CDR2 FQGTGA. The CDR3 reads CASSQSERTGELFF. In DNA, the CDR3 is TGTGCCAGCAGCCAATCGGAGAGGACCGGGGAGCTGTTTTTT. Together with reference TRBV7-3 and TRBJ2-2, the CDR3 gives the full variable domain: GAGVSQTPSNKVTEKGKYVELRCDPISGHTALYWYRQSLGQGPEFLIYFQGTGAADDSGLPNDRFFAVRPEGSVSTLKIQRTERGDSAVYLCASSQSERTGELFFGEGSRLTVL.

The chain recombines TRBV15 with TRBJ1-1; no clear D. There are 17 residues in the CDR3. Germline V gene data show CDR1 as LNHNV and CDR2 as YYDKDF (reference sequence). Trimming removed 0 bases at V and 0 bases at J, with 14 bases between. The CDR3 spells CATSRENPGEMNTEAFF. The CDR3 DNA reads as TGTGCCACCAGCAGAGAAAACCCCGGCGAAATGAACACTGAAGCTTTCTTT.

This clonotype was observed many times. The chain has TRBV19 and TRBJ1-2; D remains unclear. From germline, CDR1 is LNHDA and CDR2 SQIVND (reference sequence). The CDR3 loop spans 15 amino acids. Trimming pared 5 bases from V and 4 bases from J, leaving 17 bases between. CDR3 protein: CASSVGGGVTYGYTF. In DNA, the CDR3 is TGTGCCAGTAGTGTCGGCGGAGGAGTCACCTATGGCTACACCTTC.